This TCR beta chain originates from a study of blood T cell repertoires in COVID-19. About the study: From the United States, Italy and Spain came samples of acute and convalescent COVID-19. From T cells, B-cell-depleted T cells, or PBMCs came the material, which was cDNA or gDNA.

This clone was counted a single time. Original handling: The assay estimated nucleated cells by amplifying reference gene primers. Clones were read by immunoSEQ multiplex PCR, and TCRdb kept only the in-frame ones, dropping some. For V, J and clone size, that table is used; D and trimming come from the DNA. The table includes 220,000 or so clones, around 82% detected once. V was cut by 0 bases and J by 4 bases, with 11 bases left in between. The germline CDR1 and CDR2 sequences are SGHVS and FQNEAQ. The CDR3 spans 15 residues. Sample: peripheral blood. The sequence derives from an older woman with acute or convalescent COVID-19. This chain connects TRBV7-8 to TRBJ2-3, with D possibly TRBD2 on 5 matching bases. The CDR3 loop is CASSLAIARADTQYF. The DNA of the CDR3 is TGTGCCAGCAGCTTAGCTATAGCGCGGGCAGATACGCAGTATTTT.